These 10 T cell receptor beta chains were all obtained from the same sample, sequenced in a study of early T cells in non-severe SARS-CoV-2 infection. In TCRdb, the 5' RACE reads were re-called with MiXCR into one record per CDR3 protein. The sample comprises approximately 70,000 distinct CDR3 sequences, around 9.1% of which are singletons, and approximately 8% rests with the top ten. The sample in question was whole blood, obtained at baseline. Every receptor here comes from an adult who was a healthcare worker with PCR-confirmed SARS-CoV-2 infection or an uninfected control (not recorded which).

The CDR3 loop reads CASSRSGDTEAFF. DNA for the CDR3: TGTGCCAGCAGCCGCTCCGGGGACACTGAAGCTTTCTTT. The V call is TRBV6-2 or TRBV6-3, the J call TRBJ1-1, with D unclear. V was cut by 6 bases and J by 3 bases, with 11 bases left in between. The length of the CDR3 is 13 residues. Germline V gene data show CDR1 as MNHEY and CDR2 as SVGEGT.

This clonotype was picked up a small number of times. The V and J genes are TRBV5-4 and TRBJ2-7; no firm D call. CDR1 is SGHNT, CDR2 YYREEE, per germline (reference sequence). This CDR3 has 13 amino acids. Trimming removed 0 bases from V and 3 bases from J, with 7 bases in between. The CDR3: CASSLGMDYEQYF. The CDR3 nucleotides are TGTGCCAGCAGCTTGGGGATGGACTACGAGCAGTACTTC.

V usage is TRBV7-6 and J usage is TRBJ2-2; D might be TRBD1 or TRBD2, each matching 7 bases. The CDR3 has 14 amino acids. V lost 5 bases, J lost 5 bases, and 12 bases lay in between. Germline V gives CDR1 SGHVS, CDR2 FNYEAQ. CDR3 protein: CASSPGGGTGELFF. The DNA of the CDR3 is TGTGCCAGCAGCCCAGGGGGAGGGACCGGGGAGCTGTTTTTT.

This clonotype was observed a few times. The chain employs TRBV3-1 and TRBJ2-7; D might be TRBD2 (5 bases). CDR1 is LGHDT and CDR2 is YNNKEL in the germline V gene (reference sequence). The CDR3 is 16 residues long. Trimming cost V 0 bases and J 4 bases, with 16 bases left between them. The CDR3 nucleotides are TGTGCCAGCAGCCAAGATAGATCCCACCGCGGGTACGAGCAGTACTTC. Translation: CASSQDRSHRGYEQYF.

This clonotype has a handful of counts. The chain uses TRBV2 and TRBJ2-4; 8 nucleotides agree with TRBD2. In germline, CDR1 is SNHLY, CDR2 FYNNEI. J lost 0 bases, V lost 7 bases, and 5 bases had no gene match. CDR3 length: 15 residues. CDR3 sequence reads: CASMAGGLAKNIQYF. The CDR3 region has the DNA TGTGCCAGCATGGCGGGGGGTCTAGCCAAAAACATTCAGTACTTC. Based on the CDR3 plus reference TRBV2 and TRBJ2-4, the full variable domain is EPEVTQTPSHQVTQMGQEVILRCVPISNHLYFYWYRQILGQKVEFLVSFYNNEISEKSEIFDDQFSVERPDGSNFTLKIRSTKLEDSAMYFCASMAGGLAKNIQYFGAGTRLSVL.

This rearrangement joins TRBV10-3 to TRBJ1-1; D is uncertain. Trimming cost V 0 bases and J 4 bases, with 12 bases left between them. The germline gives CDR1 ENHRY, CDR2 SYGVKD. The CDR3 extends over 15 amino acids. The CDR3 coding sequence is TGTGCCATCAGTGAGTCGGAGGGATTGGTCACTGAAGCTTTCTTT. As protein: CAISESEGLVTEAFF.

The table lists this clonotype with many counts. The chain couples TRBV18 to TRBJ1-3; D is possibly TRBD1 (5 bases). Trimming left V 2 bases short and J 0 bases short, with 8 bases between. The CDR3 totals 15 residues. The V gene's germline CDR1 is KGHSH and CDR2 LQKENI. CDR3 protein: CASSPRQISGNTIYF. The CDR3 nucleotides are TGTGCCAGCTCACCAAGACAGATCTCTGGAAACACCATATATTTT.

Many counts were recorded for this clonotype. V and J are TRBV20-1 and TRBJ2-3; maybe TRBD1 (6 bases). The CDR3 consists of 14 residues. CDR1 and CDR2 (germline): DFQATT, SNEGSKA (reference sequence). Trimming took off 6 bases at V and 0 bases at J, with 13 bases between the two ends. The CDR3 loop is CSALKGVSTDTQYF. CDR3 nucleotide sequence: TGCAGTGCCCTAAAGGGGGTTAGCACAGATACGCAGTATTTT.

This chain uses TRBV29-1 with TRBJ2-4; D is unclear. The CDR3 covers 13 residues. The germline V and J ends were trimmed by 2 bases and 4 bases, with 9 bases remaining between them. Germline CDR1 SQVTM, CDR2 ANQGSEA. DNA for the CDR3: TGCAGCGTTGAACTGGACCGAAAAAACATTCAGTACTTC. Its translation is CSVELDRKNIQYF.

This clonotype has a count of ten or more. The chain links TRBV25-1 to TRBJ2-3; 7 nucleotides align to TRBD2. This CDR3 is built from 13 residues. V dropped 2 bases and J dropped 6; count of bases not matched to a gene: 2. The germline CDR1 and CDR2 sequences are MGHDK and SYGVNS. DNA for the CDR3: TGTGCCAGCAGTGAAGGACTAGTTGATACGCAGTATTTT. As protein: CASSEGLVDTQYF.